The clone carrying this T cell receptor beta chain was observed a few times. No antigen is known for it. Expressed TCRB transcripts were sequenced, since all the RNA that had been isolated was reverse transcribed. This table comes from immunoSEQ multiplex PCR, and its TCRdb copy is limited to in-frame clones, with some not included. The repertoire includes about 140,000 clones, roughly 10% of them detected once, and 0.55% to 0.75% sits in the top ten. Germline CDR1 is SGHRS and CDR2 is YFSETQ. V lost 3 bases, J lost 6 bases, and 9 bases stayed unmatched. CDR3 length: 16 amino acids. This entry belongs to a study of beta chain features in type 1 diabetes. Study outcomes and limitations: Sequencing of cDNA might inflate the share of cells that strongly express TCR. Reduced insertions and increased deletions marked VDJ junctions in type 1 diabetes patients. Patients with Type 1 diabetes showed moderately but significantly shorter TCRB CDR3s in all four CD4+ subsets.

This chain links TRBV5-1 with TRBJ1-2, with TRBD1 matching over 12 bases. The sample was central memory CD4+ T cells from blood. The TCR originated in a woman aged 40-49 years in good health. For the CDR3, the DNA is TGCGCCAGCAGCTACTCAGCGGGACAGGGGGCGCATGGCTACACCTTC. Translation: CASSYSAGQGAHGYTF.